These 8 T cell receptor beta chains share one sample of origin, sequenced in a study of blood T cell repertoires in COVID-19. The assay was immunoSEQ multiplex PCR, and TCRdb's table has in-frame clones only and misses some. The sample records around 230,000 clones, about nine tenths being singletons. What was sequenced was peripheral blood. These receptors were taken from a man aged 55-75 years who had recovered from COVID-19.

This chain connects TRBV27 to TRBJ1-2, with 7 nucleotides matching TRBD1. This CDR3 is built from 14 residues. Trimming cost V 5 bases and J 0 bases; bases outside gene matches: 3. Germline CDR1 MNHEY, CDR2 SMNVEV (reference sequence). This CDR3 is CASSRGQTNYGYTF. As DNA, the CDR3 is TGTGCCAGCAGTAGGGGACAGACTAACTATGGCTACACCTTC.

The genes are TRBV6-6 and TRBJ1-2; D not resolved. V was shortened by 7 bases and J by 1 base, with 7 bases between the two germline ends. CDR1 and CDR2 (germline): MNHNY, SVGAGI (reference sequence). The CDR3 consists of 12 residues. In DNA, the CDR3 is TGTGCCAGCACCTTAATTAACTATGGCTACACCTTC. This gives the protein CASTLINYGYTF.

J is TRBJ2-3 and V is TRBV7-9; a weak D match, TRBD2 (6 bases). The CDR3 is 15 residues long. Germline loops: CDR1 SEHNR, CDR2 FQNEAQ (reference sequence). V lost 5 bases and J 2 bases, leaving 14 bases between the germline ends. CDR3 sequence (DNA): TGTGCCAGCAGCCCTCGGGGGTCCTTCACAGATACGCAGTATTTT. It codes for CASSPRGSFTDTQYF. Drawing the rest from reference TRBV7-9 and TRBJ2-3, the complete variable domain is DTGVSQNPRHKITKRGQNVTFRCDPISEHNRLYWYRQTLGQGPEFLTYFQNEAQLEKSRLLSDRFSAERPKGSFSTLEIQRTEQGDSAMYLCASSPRGSFTDTQYFGPGTRLTVL.

The genes are TRBV24-1 and TRBJ2-3, with D possibly TRBD1 on 5 matching bases. Germline CDR1 reads KGHDR; CDR2 reads SFDVKD. Trimming removed 9 bases from V and 2 bases from J, with 11 bases in between. The CDR3 is made up of 13 amino acids. The CDR3 nucleotides read TGTGCCACCTTGGGGCAGTCCACAGATACGCAGTATTTT. Amino acid sequence: CATLGQSTDTQYF.

CDR3 protein: CASSPQGAIDKNIQYF. The CDR3, as DNA: TGTGCCAGCAGTCCCCAGGGGGCGATTGACAAAAACATTCAGTACTTC. The V gene is TRBV6-6, the J gene TRBJ2-4; TRBD1 aligns across 8 bases. The CDR3 spans 16 residues. Looked up from germline, CDR1 is MNHNY and CDR2 is SVGAGI (reference sequence). J lost 3 bases, V lost 5 bases, and 9 bases had no gene match.

J is TRBJ2-4 and V is TRBV12-5; D might be TRBD1 (5 bases). V lost 1 base to trimming and J lost 0 bases, with 13 bases between them. The CDR3 length is 17 residues. Germline V gene sequence: CDR1 LGHNT, CDR2 FRNRAP. Here the CDR3 DNA reads TGTGCTAGTGGTTTGGAGCAGGGTAGTATAGCCAAAAACATTCAGTACTTC. Translating gives CASGLEQGSIAKNIQYF. The whole variable domain, remainder taken from reference TRBV12-5 and TRBJ2-4, is DARVTQTPRHKVTEMGQEVTMRCQPILGHNTVFWYRQTMMQGLELLAYFRNRAPLDDSGMPKDRFSAEMPDATLATLKIQPSEPRDSAVYFCASGLEQGSIAKNIQYFGAGTRLSVL.

This chain joins TRBV18 and TRBJ2-7; D call uncertain. Germline lookup yields CDR1 KGHSH and CDR2 LQKENI. V lost 0 bases to trimming and J lost 0 bases, with 15 bases between them. CDR3 length equals 17 residues. CDR3 in DNA: TGTGCCAGCTCACCACCACCGTTTAGACAACCCTCCTACGAGCAGTACTTC. It yields the protein CASSPPPFRQPSYEQYF.

The J gene is TRBJ2-3, the V gene TRBV6-2 or TRBV6-3; 7 bases fit TRBD2. Germline assignment: CDR1 MNHEY and CDR2 SVGEGT. CDR3 length equals 18 residues. The junction had 11 bases not matched to a gene; V was cut back by 0 bases and J by 2 bases. CDR3 region: CASSYSRSRTRDTDTQYF. CDR3 nucleotide sequence: TGTGCCAGCAGTTACTCGAGATCGCGGACTAGAGACACAGATACGCAGTATTTT.